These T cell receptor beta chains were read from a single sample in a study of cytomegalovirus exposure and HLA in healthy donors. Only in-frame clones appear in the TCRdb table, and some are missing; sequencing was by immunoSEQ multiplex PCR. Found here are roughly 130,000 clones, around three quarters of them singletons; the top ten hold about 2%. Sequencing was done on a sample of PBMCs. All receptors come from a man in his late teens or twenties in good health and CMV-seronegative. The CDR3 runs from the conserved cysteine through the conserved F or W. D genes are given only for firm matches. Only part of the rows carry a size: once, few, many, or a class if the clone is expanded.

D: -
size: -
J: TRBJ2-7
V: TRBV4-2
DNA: TGTGCCAGCAGCCAAGATCTGCAGGGCTTACGAGGGCAGTACTTC
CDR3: CASSQDLQGLRGQYF

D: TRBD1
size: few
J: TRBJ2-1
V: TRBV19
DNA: TGTGCCAGTAGTAGTCGGGACAGGGGCCGCAATGAGCAGTTCTTC
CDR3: CASSSRDRGRNEQFF

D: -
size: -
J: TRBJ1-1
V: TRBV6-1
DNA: TGTGCCAGCAGGACTCTATTCGCCTACACTGAAGCTTTCTTT
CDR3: CASRTLFAYTEAFF

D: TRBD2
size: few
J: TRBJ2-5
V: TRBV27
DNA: TGTGCCAGCAGTTCTGCTAGCGGGAGGCGTGGAGAGACCCAGTACTTC
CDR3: CASSSASGRRGETQYF

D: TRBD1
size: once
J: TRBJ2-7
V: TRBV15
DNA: TGTGCCACCAGAGGGACAGGGAACGAGCAGTACTTC
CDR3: CATRGTGNEQYF

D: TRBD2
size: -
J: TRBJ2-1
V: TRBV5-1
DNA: TGCGCCAGCAGCCAAACTAGCGGGGGTAACAATGAGCAGTTCTTC
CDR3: CASSQTSGGNNEQFF

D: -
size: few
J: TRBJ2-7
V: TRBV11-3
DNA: TGTGCCAGCAGCTTGTCTAGCGAGTACGAGCAGTACTTC
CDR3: CASSLSSEYEQYF

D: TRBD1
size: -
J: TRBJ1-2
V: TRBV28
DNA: TGTGCCAGCAGAGGGACAGCCTCCATCTATGGCTACACCTTC
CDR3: CASRGTASIYGYTF

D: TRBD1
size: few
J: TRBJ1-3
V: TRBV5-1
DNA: TGCGCCAGCAGCTTGGCCCCCGGACAGGCAAACACCATATATTTT
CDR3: CASSLAPGQANTIYF

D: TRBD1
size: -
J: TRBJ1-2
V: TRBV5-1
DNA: TGCGCCAGCAGCTTGGACAGGGGGCTCGAGGGCTACACCTTC
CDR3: CASSLDRGLEGYTF

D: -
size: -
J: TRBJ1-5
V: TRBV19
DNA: TGTGCCAGTGAGAAAGGCAATCAGCCCCAGCATTTT
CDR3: CASEKGNQPQHF

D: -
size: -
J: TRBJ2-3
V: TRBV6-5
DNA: TGTGCCAGCAGTCTCACAGATACGCAGTATTTT
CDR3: CASSLTDTQYF

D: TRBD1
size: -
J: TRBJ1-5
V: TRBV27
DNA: TGTGCCAGCAGTCGTGACAGGGGCGTCGGTCAGCCCCAGCATTTT
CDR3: CASSRDRGVGQPQHF

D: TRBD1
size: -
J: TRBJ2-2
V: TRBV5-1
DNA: TGCGCCAGCAGCCTACCGGACAGGGATGACACCGGGGAGCTGTTTTTT
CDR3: CASSLPDRDDTGELFF

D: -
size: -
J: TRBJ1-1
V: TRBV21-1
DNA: TGTGCCAGCACGGAAGCTTTCTTT
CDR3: CASTEAFF

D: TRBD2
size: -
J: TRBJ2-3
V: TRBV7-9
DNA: TGTGCCAGCAGCCGCACTAGCGCAAGCGTGATCAACACAGATACGCAGTATTTT
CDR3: CASSRTSASVINTDTQYF

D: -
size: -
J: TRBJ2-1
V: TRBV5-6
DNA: TGTGCCAGCAGCTTCAAAAGCGGACTAAACAATGAGCAGTTCTTC
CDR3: CASSFKSGLNNEQFF

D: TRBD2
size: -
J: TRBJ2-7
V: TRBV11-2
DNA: TGTGCCAGCAGCAAAGGGACTAGCGGACTTTACGAGCAGTACTTC
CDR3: CASSKGTSGLYEQYF

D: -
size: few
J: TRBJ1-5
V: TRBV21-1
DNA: TGTGCCAGCAGCACCAGACAGGGTAAAATTTATAGCAATCAGCCCCAGCATTTT
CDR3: CASSTRQGKIYSNQPQHF

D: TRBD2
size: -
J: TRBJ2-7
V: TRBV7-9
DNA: TGTGCCAGCAGCTTAGAGACTAGCGGGGGAGGCTACGAGCAGTACTTC
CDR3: CASSLETSGGGYEQYF

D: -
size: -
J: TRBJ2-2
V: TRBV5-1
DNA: TGCGTCAGCAGCTTGGTGGCTGGATCGAACACCGGGGAGCTGTTTTTT
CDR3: CVSSLVAGSNTGELFF

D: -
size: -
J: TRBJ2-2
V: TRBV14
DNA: TGTGCCAGCAGCCAAGATTCGGGACAACGGTTCGCCGGGGAGCTGTTTTTT
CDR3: CASSQDSGQRFAGELFF

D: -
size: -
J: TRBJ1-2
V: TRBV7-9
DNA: TGTGCCAGCAGCCAAGAACGAGGGGGGGCCTATGGCTACACCTTC
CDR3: CASSQERGGAYGYTF

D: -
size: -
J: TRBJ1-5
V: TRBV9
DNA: TGTGCCAGCAGCGTAGATCCTAATGGCAATCAGCCCCAGCATTTT
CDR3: CASSVDPNGNQPQHF

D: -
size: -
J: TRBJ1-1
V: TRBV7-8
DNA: TGTGCCAGCAGGGAGGGGGGGATGAACACTGAAGCTTTCTTT
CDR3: CASREGGMNTEAFF

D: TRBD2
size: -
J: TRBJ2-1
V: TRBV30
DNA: TGTGCCTGGAGTGACCGAGGGACTAGCGGGAGCAGCGATGAGCAGTTCTTC
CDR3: CAWSDRGTSGSSDEQFF

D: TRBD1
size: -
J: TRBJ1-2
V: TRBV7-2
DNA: TGTGCCAGCAGCCCCCGGACAGGGAGTTTTGATGGCTACACCTTC
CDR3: CASSPRTGSFDGYTF

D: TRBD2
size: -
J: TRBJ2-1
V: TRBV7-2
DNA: TGTGCCAGCAGCTTAGTTAGCGGGGACAATGAGCAGTTCTTC
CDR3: CASSLVSGDNEQFF

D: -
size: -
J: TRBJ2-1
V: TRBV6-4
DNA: TGTGCCAGCAGTGTAGAGAGCTCCTACAATGAGCAGTTCTTC
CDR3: CASSVESSYNEQFF

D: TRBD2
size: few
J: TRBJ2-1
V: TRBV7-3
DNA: TGTGCCAGCAGCTTAAACCAGGAGGGACTACCGTTCTTC
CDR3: CASSLNQEGLPFF

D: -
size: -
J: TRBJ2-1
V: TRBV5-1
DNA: TGCGCCAGCAGCGTACTTGCGGCCGAGCAGTTCTTC
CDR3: CASSVLAAEQFF

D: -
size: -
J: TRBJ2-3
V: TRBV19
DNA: TGTGCCAGTAGTATAGCCACGGACTCCCTCACGCAGTATTTT
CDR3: CASSIATDSLTQYF

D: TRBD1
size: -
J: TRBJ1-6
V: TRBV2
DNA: TGTGCCAGCAGGGGACAGGGGAACAATTCACCCCTCCACTTT
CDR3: CASRGQGNNSPLHF

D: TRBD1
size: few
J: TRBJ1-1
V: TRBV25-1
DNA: TGTGCCAGCAGGGTATCAGGACAGGGGAACACTGAAGCTTTCTTT
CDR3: CASRVSGQGNTEAFF

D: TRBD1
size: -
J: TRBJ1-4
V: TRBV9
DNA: TGTGCCAGCAGCCGGGACAGGGTTACGGAAAAACTGTTTTTT
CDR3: CASSRDRVTEKLFF

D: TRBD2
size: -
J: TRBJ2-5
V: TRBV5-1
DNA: TGCGCCAGCAGCTCCGGGACTAGCGGGAACGGTCACTTC
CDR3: CASSSGTSGNGHF